The 15 T cell receptor beta chains presented below share a single source sample, sequenced in a study of T cells in Graves' hyperthyroidism and ophthalmopathy. Amplification yielded TCR beta CDR3 regions, with RNA transcripts as the source. First-round RT-PCR of the TCR CDR3 relied on the HTBI primer set. TCRdb passed the multiplex PCR reads through MiXCR, listing each CDR3 protein once. The sample consists of approximately 400,000 distinct CDR3 sequences, less than 20% of them appearing once. Material for sequencing was blood. Receptor source: a man younger than 35 with Graves' ophthalmopathy.

This clonotype showed up many times. This rearrangement joins TRBV6-2 or TRBV6-3 to TRBJ2-5; D not certain. This CDR3 spans 12 amino acids. CDR1 MNHEY and CDR2 SVGEGT come from the germline V gene. V gave up 5 bases and J gave up 4 bases, with 8 bases separating them. CDR3 protein: CASSLNLETQYF. In nucleotides, the CDR3 is TGTGCCAGCAGTCTGAATTTAGAGACCCAGTACTTC.

This clonotype has a handful of counts. The V call is TRBV7-9, the J call TRBJ2-1, with D maybe TRBD2 (6 bases). CDR1 and CDR2 (germline): SEHNR, FQNEAQ (reference sequence). V gave up 9 bases and J gave up 1 base, with 13 bases separating them. This CDR3 is built from 14 residues. CDR3: CASRPSGSYNEQFF. The CDR3 DNA sequence: TGTGCCAGTAGGCCCAGCGGGTCCTACAATGAGCAGTTCTTC.

This clonotype was detected many times. This chain uses TRBV3-1 with TRBJ1-1; D unclear. V lost 3 bases to trimming and J lost 9 bases, with 14 bases between them. CDR1 is LGHDT and CDR2 is YNNKEL in the germline V gene (reference sequence). This CDR3 has 13 residues. CDR3 residues: CASSQETVSKAFF. CDR3 coding DNA: TGTGCCAGCAGCCAGGAGACGGTGAGCAAAGCTTTCTTT.

There are a few counts of this clonotype. This chain links TRBV7-6 with TRBJ1-3, with 9 bases identical to TRBD1. Germline V gene lookup returns CDR1 SGHVS and CDR2 FNYEAQ. After removal of 3 bases from V and 2 bases from J, the junction contained 5 bases not matched to a gene. This CDR3 has 16 residues. The CDR3 reads CASSFATGGPGNTIYF. CDR3 sequence (DNA): TGTGCCAGCAGCTTTGCGACAGGGGGGCCTGGAAACACCATATATTTT. Looking up the rest from reference TRBV7-6 and TRBJ1-3 gives the full variable domain: GAGVSQSPRYKVTKRGQDVALRCDPISGHVSLYWYRQALGQGPEFLTYFNYEAQQDKSGLPNDRFSAERPEGSISTLTIQRTEQRDSAMYRCASSFATGGPGNTIYFGEGSWLTVV.

This clonotype was found many times. The chain employs TRBV14 and TRBJ1-2; 7 nucleotides align to TRBD1. From germline, CDR1 is SGHDN and CDR2 FVKESK. V was clipped by 1 base and J by 2 bases; unmatched bases: 4. This CDR3 contains 15 residues. For the CDR3, the DNA is TGTGCCAGCAGCCAAGTGAAGGGGGCGAACTATGGCTACACCTTC. Translating gives CASSQVKGANYGYTF.

In its sample, this clonotype was seen a few times. The DNA of the CDR3 is TGTGCCAGCAGCTCAGCTAGCGGGGGGCGGGGTGAGCAGTTCTTC. Translating gives CASSSASGGRGEQFF. This rearrangement joins TRBV7-9 to TRBJ2-1, with TRBD2 matching over 11 bases. V was clipped by 4 bases and J by 9 bases; unmatched bases: 8. This CDR3 region has 15 residues. Germline V lookup: CDR1 SEHNR, CDR2 FQNEAQ (reference sequence). Together with reference TRBV7-9 and TRBJ2-1, the CDR3 gives the full variable domain: DTGVSQNPRHKITKRGQNVTFRCDPISEHNRLYWYRQTLGQGPEFLTYFQNEAQLEKSRLLSDRFSAERPKGSFSTLEIQRTEQGDSAMYLCASSSASGGRGEQFFGPGTRLTVL.

This clonotype was seen a handful of times. This rearrangement joins TRBV10-2 to TRBJ1-1; D remains ambiguous. V lost 8 bases to trimming and J lost 1 base, with 5 bases between them. The CDR3 is made up of 11 amino acids. Germline loops: CDR1 WSHSY, CDR2 SAAADI. The CDR3 DNA follows: TGCGCCAGCGTACAGAACACTGAAGCTTTCTTT. Translated, it gives CASVQNTEAFF.

This clonotype was picked up a small number of times. The CDR3 spells CSGTETYNEQFF. CDR3 sequence (DNA): TGCAGTGGGACAGAGACTTACAATGAGCAGTTCTTC. This rearrangement joins TRBV20-1 to TRBJ2-1, with D possibly matching TRBD1 (6 bases). Trimming stripped 7 bases from V and 4 bases from J, with 11 bases between. The CDR3 is 12 amino acids. The germline V gene has CDR1 DFQATT and CDR2 SNEGSKA (reference sequence).

The genes are TRBV28 and TRBJ2-4; D might be TRBD2 (6 bases). V was shortened by 5 bases and J by 5 bases, with 16 bases between the two germline ends. CDR1 is MDHEN and CDR2 is SYDVKM in the germline V gene. The CDR3 extends over 15 amino acids. The CDR3 spells CASSQSREAENIQYF. DNA for the CDR3: TGTGCCAGCAGTCAGAGCAGGGAGGCGGAAAACATTCAGTACTTC.

The sample holds many counts of this clonotype. This chain uses TRBV3-1 with TRBJ2-1; D unresolved. This CDR3 is built from 12 residues. Looked up from germline, CDR1 is LGHDT and CDR2 is YNNKEL (reference sequence). Trimming took off 2 bases at V and 10 bases at J, with 9 bases between the two ends. CDR3 in DNA: TGTGCCAGCAGCCAAAGGATGGAGGAGCAGTTCTTC. Its protein is CASSQRMEEQFF.

This clonotype was seen a few times. The V gene is TRBV7-3, the J gene TRBJ2-1; D is unresolved. With 1 base removed from V and 0 bases from J, the gap between germline ends came to 7 bases. The germline gives CDR1 SGHTA, CDR2 FQGTGA. This CDR3 has 15 residues. The CDR3, as DNA: TGTGCCAGCAGCTTAATGCCGAGCTCCTACAATGAGCAGTTCTTC. Protein sequence: CASSLMPSSYNEQFF.

The chain carries TRBV7-9 and TRBJ1-6; no clear D gene. This CDR3 region has 14 residues. Germline CDR1 and CDR2: SEHNR and FQNEAQ (reference sequence). V was pared by 5 bases and J by 7 bases, with 12 bases between. The CDR3 sequence is CASSPVVQNSPLHF. The CDR3 nucleotides are TGTGCCAGCAGCCCGGTCGTTCAGAATTCACCCCTCCACTTT.

This clonotype showed up just a few times. V and J are TRBV5-5 and TRBJ2-3; 8 bases map to TRBD2. Per germline, CDR1 SGHKS and CDR2 YYEKEE (reference sequence). The CDR3 extends over 16 amino acids. V lost 4 bases to trimming and J lost 2 bases; unmatched junction nucleotides: 9. The CDR3 is CASSLNRGGPTDTQYF. The DNA of the CDR3 is TGTGCCAGCAGCCTGAATCGGGGGGGGCCCACAGATACGCAGTATTTT.

This clonotype was counted at least ten times. This chain connects TRBV2 to TRBJ1-6; D gene ambiguous. The CDR3 length is 17 residues. Trimming stripped 1 base from V and 9 bases from J, with 19 bases between. CDR1 SNHLY and CDR2 FYNNEI come from the germline V gene. The CDR3: CASSEDFYAASGSPLHF. The DNA for the CDR3 is TGTGCCAGCAGTGAAGACTTTTATGCTGCGTCCGGTTCACCCCTCCACTTT.

This clonotype was counted at least ten times. The gene calls are TRBV11-2 and TRBJ1-1; D ambiguous. The CDR3 covers 12 residues. CDR1 and CDR2 from the germline V gene are SGHAT and FQNNGV. V was clipped by 3 bases and J by 3 bases, with 5 bases between them. CDR3 amino acids: CASSLTDTEAFF. In nucleotides, the CDR3 is TGTGCCAGCAGCTTGACCGACACTGAAGCTTTCTTT.